These T cell receptor beta chains were read from a single sample in a study of human T cells and chemical hapten exposure. TCRdb passed the RACE reads through MiXCR, listing each CDR3 protein once. The sample shows 70,000 or so distinct CDR3 sequences, over 8.5% of them seen only once. The sample consisted of whole blood, taken in connection with sensitization to the hapten diphenylcyclopropenone (DPC). These receptors all come from a woman in her forties or fifties with alopecia areata. Some clones in this sample may be carry-over from other donors' samples. Each CDR3 is given with its conserved first and last residue. The D gene is left open where the match is weak. Part of the rows lack a size; the others show once, few, many or a class for expanded clones.

v_call,clone_size,j_call,d_call,cdr3_nt,cdr3_aa
TRBV14,NA,TRBJ2-3,NA,TGTGCCAGCAGCCAAGTAAACAGGAGACTCACAGATACGCAGTATTTT,CASSQVNRRLTDTQYF
TRBV18,few,TRBJ2-3,NA,TGTGCCAGCTCACCATCTGGCGGCACAGATACGCAGTATTTT,CASSPSGGTDTQYF
TRBV6-2/TRBV6-3,many,TRBJ2-7,NA,TGTGCCAGCAGTCGCGGGCAGGGACCCTACGAGCAGTACTTC,CASSRGQGPYEQYF
TRBV11-2,many,TRBJ2-1,NA,TGTGCCAGCAGCCCCCCTTGGGGGTACGAGCAGTTCTTC,CASSPPWGYEQFF
TRBV18,NA,TRBJ1-5,NA,TGTGCCAGCTCACCTGGCCAGGGTCCTGTCAATCAGCCCCAGCATTTT,CASSPGQGPVNQPQHF
TRBV3-1,few,TRBJ1-5,TRBD1,TGTGCCAGCAGCTATCAGGGGGGCAATCAGCCCCAGCATTTT,CASSYQGGNQPQHF
TRBV6-2/TRBV6-3,few,TRBJ1-6,NA,TGTGCCAGCAGCTCCGGTGCCCTTAATTCACCCCTCCACTTT,CASSSGALNSPLHF
TRBV6-5,many,TRBJ2-3,TRBD2,TGTGCCAGCAGTTACTCGACCGGACTAGCGGGGGCCCTAGATACGCAGTATTTT,CASSYSTGLAGALDTQYF
TRBV27,few,TRBJ2-7,NA,TGTGCCAGCAGTTTATCCTTCTCCTACGAGCAGTACTTC,CASSLSFSYEQYF
TRBV12-3/TRBV12-4,few,TRBJ1-1,NA,TGTGCCAGCAGACGGGACACCATGAACACTGAAGCTTTCTTT,CASRRDTMNTEAFF
TRBV5-6,NA,TRBJ1-4,NA,TGTGCCAGCAGCCTATCCCAGGGATTGGCTGAAAAACTGTTTTTT,CASSLSQGLAEKLFF
TRBV7-9,few,TRBJ1-3,NA,TGTGCCAGCAGCTTAGATGGTAGCTCTCTGGGAAACACCATATATTTT,CASSLDGSSLGNTIYF
TRBV6-5,many,TRBJ2-1,TRBD2,TGTGCCAGCAGACGAAACGTACTAGCGGTAGACAATGAGCAGTTCTTC,CASRRNVLAVDNEQFF
TRBV28,NA,TRBJ1-2,NA,TGTGCCAGCAGTTTTACAGGAGTTAACTATGGCTACACCTTC,CASSFTGVNYGYTF
TRBV29-1,many,TRBJ2-3,NA,TGCAGCGTTGAGAAGGGGTACACAGATACGCAGTATTTT,CSVEKGYTDTQYF